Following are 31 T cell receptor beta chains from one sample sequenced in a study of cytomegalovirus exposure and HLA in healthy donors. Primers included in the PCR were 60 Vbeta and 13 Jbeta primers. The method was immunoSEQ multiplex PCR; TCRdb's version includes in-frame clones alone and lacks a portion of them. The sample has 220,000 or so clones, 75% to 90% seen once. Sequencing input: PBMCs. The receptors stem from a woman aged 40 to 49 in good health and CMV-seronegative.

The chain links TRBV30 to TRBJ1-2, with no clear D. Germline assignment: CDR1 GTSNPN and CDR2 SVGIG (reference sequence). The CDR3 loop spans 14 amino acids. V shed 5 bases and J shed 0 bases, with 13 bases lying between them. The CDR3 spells CAWGEGPSNYGYTF. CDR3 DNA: TGTGCCTGGGGCGAGGGTCCCTCTAACTATGGCTACACCTTC.

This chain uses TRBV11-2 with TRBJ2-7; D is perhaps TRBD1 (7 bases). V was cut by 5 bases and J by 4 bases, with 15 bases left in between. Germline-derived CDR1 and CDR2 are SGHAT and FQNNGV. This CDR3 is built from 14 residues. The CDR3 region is CASSHLTGRYEQYF. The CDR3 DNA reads TGTGCCAGCAGCCATCTGACAGGGAGGTACGAGCAGTACTTC. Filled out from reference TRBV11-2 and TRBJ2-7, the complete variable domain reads EAGVAQSPRYKIIEKRQSVAFWCNPISGHATLYWYQQILGQGPKLLIQFQNNGVVDDSQLPKDRFSAERLKGVDSTLKIQPAKLEDSAVYLCASSHLTGRYEQYFGPGTRLTVT.

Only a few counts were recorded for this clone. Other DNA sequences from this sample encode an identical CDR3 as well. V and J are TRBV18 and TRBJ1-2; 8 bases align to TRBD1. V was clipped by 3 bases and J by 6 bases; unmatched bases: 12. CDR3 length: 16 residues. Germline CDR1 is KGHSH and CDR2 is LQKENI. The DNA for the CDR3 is TGTGCCAGCTCACCCAAGACAGGGGCCGAGATGGATGGCTACACCTTC. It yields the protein CASSPKTGAEMDGYTF.

The CDR3 loop is CASSVQGIQPQHF. The CDR3 DNA follows: TGTGCCAGCAGCGTACAGGGAATCCAGCCCCAGCATTTT. This chain uses TRBV7-8 with TRBJ1-5, with D possibly being TRBD1 (6 bases). V was cut by 5 bases and J by 7 bases, with 12 bases left in between. Germline lookup yields CDR1 SGHVS and CDR2 FQNEAQ. The CDR3 contains 13 residues.

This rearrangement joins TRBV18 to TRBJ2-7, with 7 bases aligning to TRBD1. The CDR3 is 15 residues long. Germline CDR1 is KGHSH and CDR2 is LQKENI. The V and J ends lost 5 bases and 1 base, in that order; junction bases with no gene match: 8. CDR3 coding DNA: TGTGCCAGCTCATGGGCAGGGACAGCTTCCTACGAGCAGTACTTC. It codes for CASSWAGTASYEQYF.

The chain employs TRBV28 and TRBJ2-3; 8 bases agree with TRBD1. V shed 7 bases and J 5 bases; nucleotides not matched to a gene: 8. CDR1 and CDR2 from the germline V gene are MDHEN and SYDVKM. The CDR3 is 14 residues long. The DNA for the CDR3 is TGTGCCAGCATCCGGACAGGGTCTAGAGATACGCAGTATTTT. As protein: CASIRTGSRDTQYF.

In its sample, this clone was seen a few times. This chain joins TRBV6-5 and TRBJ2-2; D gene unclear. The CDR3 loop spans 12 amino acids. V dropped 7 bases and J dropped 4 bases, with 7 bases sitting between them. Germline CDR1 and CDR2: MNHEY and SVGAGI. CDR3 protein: CASTAVTGELFF. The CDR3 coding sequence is TGTGCCAGCACTGCAGTCACCGGGGAGCTGTTTTTT.

The CDR3, as DNA: TGTGCCAGCAGAGCGGGGCTAGCGTTAATTGAGCAGTTCTTC. Translation: CASRAGLALIEQFF. The chain links TRBV27 to TRBJ2-1, with 7 bases fitting TRBD2. This CDR3 has 14 amino acids. J lost 9 bases, V lost 6 bases, and 11 bases had no gene match. Looked up from germline, CDR1 is MNHEY and CDR2 is SMNVEV (reference sequence).

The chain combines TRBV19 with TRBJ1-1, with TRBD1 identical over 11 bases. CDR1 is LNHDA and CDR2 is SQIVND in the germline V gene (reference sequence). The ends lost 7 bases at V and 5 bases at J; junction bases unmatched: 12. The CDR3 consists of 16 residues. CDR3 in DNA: TGTGCCAGTAAAGATCCCGGACAGGGGGCGGTAACTGAAGCTTTCTTT. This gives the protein CASKDPGQGAVTEAFF.

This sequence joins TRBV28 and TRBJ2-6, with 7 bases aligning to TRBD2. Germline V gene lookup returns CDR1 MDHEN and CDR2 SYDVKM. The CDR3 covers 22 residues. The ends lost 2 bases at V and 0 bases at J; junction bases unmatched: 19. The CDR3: CASSLPGGLSGGVISGANVLTF. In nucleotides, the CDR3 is TGTGCCAGCAGTTTACCGGGTGGGTTATCGGGGGGAGTGATCTCTGGGGCCAACGTCCTGACTTTC.

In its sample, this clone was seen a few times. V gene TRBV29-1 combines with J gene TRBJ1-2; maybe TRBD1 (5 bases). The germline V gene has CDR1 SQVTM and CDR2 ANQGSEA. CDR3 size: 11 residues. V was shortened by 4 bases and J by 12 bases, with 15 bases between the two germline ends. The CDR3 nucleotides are TGCAGCGTTGGGTCAGGGCGATCGGACACCTTC. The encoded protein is CSVGSGRSDTF. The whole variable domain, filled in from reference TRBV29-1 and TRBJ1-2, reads SAVISQKPSRDICQRGTSLTIQCQVDSQVTMMFWYRQQPGQSLTLIATANQGSEATYESGFVIDKFPISRPNLTFSTLTVSNMSPEDSSIYLCSVGSGRSDTFGSGTRLTVV.

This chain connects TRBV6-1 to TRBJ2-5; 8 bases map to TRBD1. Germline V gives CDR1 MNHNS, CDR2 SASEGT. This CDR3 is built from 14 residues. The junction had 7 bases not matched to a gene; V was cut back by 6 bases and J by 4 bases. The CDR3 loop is CASSRQGLGETQYF. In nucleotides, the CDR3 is TGTGCCAGCAGCAGACAGGGGTTAGGAGAGACCCAGTACTTC.

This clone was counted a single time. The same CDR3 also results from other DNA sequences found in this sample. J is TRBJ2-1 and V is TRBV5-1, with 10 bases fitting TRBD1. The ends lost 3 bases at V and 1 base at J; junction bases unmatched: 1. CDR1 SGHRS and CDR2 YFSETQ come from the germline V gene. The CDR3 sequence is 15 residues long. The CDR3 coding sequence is TGCGCCAGCAGCTCGGGACAGGGGTCCTACAATGAGCAGTTCTTC. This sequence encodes CASSSGQGSYNEQFF. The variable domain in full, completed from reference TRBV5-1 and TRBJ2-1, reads KAGVTQTPRYLIKTRGQQVTLSCSPISGHRSVSWYQQTPGQGLQFLFEYFSETQRNKGNFPGRFSGRQFSNSRSEMNVSTLELGDSALYLCASSSGQGSYNEQFFGPGTRLTVL.

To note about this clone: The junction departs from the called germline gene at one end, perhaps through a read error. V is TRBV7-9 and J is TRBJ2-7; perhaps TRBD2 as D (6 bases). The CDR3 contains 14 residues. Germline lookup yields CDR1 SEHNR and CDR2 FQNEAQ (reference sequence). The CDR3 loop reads CASSLDGGTYEQYF. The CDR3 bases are TGTGCCAGTAGCTTAGATGGGGGGACCTACGAGCAGTACTTC.

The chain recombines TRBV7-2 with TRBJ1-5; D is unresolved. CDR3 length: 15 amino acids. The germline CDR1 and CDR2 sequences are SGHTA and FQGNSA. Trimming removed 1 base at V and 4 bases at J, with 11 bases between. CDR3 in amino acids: CASSLDGLQNQPQHF. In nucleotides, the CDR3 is TGTGCCAGCAGCTTAGATGGTTTGCAGAATCAGCCCCAGCATTTT.

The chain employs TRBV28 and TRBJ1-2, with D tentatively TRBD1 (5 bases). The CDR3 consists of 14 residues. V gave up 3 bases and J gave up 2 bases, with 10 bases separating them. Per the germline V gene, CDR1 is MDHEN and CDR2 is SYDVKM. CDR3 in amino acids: CASSLRQINYGYTF. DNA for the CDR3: TGTGCCAGCAGTTTGAGACAGATCAACTATGGCTACACCTTC.

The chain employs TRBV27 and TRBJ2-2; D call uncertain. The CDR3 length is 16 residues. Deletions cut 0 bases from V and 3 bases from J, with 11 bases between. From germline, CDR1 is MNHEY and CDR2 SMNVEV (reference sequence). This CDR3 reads CASSLSQVPYTGELFF. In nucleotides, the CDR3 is TGTGCCAGCAGTTTATCCCAGGTCCCGTACACCGGGGAGCTGTTTTTT.

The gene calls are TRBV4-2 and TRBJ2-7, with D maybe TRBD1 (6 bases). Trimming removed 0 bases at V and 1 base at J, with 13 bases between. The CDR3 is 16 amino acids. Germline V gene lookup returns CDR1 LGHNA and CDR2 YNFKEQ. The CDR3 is CASSQESTRGSYEQYF. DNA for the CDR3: TGTGCCAGCAGCCAAGAAAGTACTAGGGGGTCCTACGAGCAGTACTTC.

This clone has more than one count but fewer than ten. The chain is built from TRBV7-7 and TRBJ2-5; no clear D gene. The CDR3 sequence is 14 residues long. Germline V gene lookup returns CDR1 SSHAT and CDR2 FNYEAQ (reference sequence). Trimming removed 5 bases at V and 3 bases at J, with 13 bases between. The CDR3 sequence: CASSPAGLEETQYF. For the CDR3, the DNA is TGTGCCAGCAGCCCCGCCGGGTTGGAAGAGACCCAGTACTTC.

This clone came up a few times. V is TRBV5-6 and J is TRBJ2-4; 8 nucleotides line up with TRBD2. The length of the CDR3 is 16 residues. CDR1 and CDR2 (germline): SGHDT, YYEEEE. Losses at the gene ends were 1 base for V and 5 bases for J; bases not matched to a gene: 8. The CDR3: CASSLTPGLGQNIQYF. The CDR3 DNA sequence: TGTGCCAGCAGCTTGACGCCGGGACTAGGGCAAAACATTCAGTACTTC.

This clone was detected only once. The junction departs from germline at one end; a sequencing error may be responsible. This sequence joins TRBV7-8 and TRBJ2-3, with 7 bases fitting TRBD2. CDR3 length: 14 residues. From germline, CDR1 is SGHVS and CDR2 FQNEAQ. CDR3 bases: TGTGCCAACAGCCCCCGGGGGAGGGAAGATACGCAGTATTTT. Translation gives CANSPRGREDTQYF.

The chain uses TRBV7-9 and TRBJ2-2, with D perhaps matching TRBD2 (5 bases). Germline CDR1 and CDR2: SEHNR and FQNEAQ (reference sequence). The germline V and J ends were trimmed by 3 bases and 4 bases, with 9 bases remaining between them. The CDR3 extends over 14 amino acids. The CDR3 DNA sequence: TGTGCCAGCAGCTTTGAGGGAACCACCGGGGAGCTGTTTTTT. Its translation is CASSFEGTTGELFF.

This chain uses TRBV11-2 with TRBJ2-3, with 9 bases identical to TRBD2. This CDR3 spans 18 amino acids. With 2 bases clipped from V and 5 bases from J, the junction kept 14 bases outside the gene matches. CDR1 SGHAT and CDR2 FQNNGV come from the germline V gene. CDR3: CASSLPGVAGEKRDTQYF. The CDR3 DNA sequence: TGTGCCAGCAGCTTACCCGGCGTAGCGGGAGAAAAAAGAGATACGCAGTATTTT.

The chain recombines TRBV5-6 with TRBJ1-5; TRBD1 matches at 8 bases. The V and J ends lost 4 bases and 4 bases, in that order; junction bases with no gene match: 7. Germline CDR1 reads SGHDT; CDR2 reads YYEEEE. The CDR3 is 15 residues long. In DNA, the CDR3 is TGTGCCAGCAGCGTCTGGACAGGGTGGAATCAGCCCCAGCATTTT. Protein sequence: CASSVWTGWNQPQHF.

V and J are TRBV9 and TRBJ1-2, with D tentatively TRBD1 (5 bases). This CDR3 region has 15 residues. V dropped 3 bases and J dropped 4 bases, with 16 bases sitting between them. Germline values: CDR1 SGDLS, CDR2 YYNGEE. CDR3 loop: CASSAPPTGVYGYTF. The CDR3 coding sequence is TGTGCCAGCAGCGCCCCCCCTACAGGTGTCTATGGCTACACCTTC.

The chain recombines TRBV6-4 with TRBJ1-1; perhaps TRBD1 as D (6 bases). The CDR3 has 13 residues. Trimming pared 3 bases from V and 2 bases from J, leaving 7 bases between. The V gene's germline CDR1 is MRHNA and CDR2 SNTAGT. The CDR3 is CASSEQGNTEAFF. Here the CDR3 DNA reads TGTGCCAGCAGTGAACAGGGAAACACTGAAGCTTTCTTT.

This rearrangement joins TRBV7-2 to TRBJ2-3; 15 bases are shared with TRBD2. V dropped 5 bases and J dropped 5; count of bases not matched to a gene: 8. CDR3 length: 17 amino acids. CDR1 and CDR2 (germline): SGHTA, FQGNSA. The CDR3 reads CASSRGLAGGRVDTQYF. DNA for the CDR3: TGTGCCAGCAGCAGAGGACTAGCGGGAGGGAGAGTAGATACGCAGTATTTT.

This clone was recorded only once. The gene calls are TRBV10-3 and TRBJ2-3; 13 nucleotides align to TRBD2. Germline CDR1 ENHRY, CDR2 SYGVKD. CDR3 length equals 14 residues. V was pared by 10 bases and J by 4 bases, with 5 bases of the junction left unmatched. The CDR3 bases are TGTGCCAGCCGGACTAGCGGGAGCTCAGATACGCAGTATTTT. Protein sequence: CASRTSGSSDTQYF.

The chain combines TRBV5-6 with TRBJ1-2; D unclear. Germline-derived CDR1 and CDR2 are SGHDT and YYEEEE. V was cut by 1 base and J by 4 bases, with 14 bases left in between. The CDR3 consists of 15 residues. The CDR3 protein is CASSLSFQLGYGYTF. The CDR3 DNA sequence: TGTGCCAGCAGCTTGTCGTTCCAGCTAGGCTATGGCTACACCTTC.

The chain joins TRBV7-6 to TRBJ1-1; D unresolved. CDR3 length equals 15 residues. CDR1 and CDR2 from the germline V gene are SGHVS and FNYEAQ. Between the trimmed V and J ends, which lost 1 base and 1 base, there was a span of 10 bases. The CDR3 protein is CASSLVQVGNTEAFF. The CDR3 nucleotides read TGTGCCAGCAGCTTAGTGCAGGTTGGGAACACTGAAGCTTTCTTT.

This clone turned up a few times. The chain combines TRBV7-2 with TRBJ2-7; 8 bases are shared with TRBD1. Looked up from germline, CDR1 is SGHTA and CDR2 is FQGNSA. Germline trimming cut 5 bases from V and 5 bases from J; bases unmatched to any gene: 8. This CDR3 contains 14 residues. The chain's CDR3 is CASSPRTGYHEQYF. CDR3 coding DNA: TGTGCCAGCAGCCCCCGGACAGGGTACCACGAGCAGTACTTC.